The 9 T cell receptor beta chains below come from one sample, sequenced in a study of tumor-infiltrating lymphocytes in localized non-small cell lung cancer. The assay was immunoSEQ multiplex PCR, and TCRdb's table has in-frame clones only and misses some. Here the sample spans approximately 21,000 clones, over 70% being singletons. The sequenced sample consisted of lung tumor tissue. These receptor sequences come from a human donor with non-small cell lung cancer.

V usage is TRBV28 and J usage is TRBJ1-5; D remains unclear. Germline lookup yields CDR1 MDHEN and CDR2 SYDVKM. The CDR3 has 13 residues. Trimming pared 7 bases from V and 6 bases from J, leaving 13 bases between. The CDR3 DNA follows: TGTGCCAGCACCCTTGGACCGTTTCAGCCCCAGCATTTT. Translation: CASTLGPFQPQHF.

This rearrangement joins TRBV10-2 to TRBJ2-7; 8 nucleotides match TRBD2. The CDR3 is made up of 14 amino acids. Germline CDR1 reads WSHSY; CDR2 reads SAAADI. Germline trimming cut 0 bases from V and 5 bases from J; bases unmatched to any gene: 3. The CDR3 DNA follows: TGCGCCAGCAGTGAGTCCCGAGCGGGAGACGAGCAGTACTTC. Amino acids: CASSESRAGDEQYF.

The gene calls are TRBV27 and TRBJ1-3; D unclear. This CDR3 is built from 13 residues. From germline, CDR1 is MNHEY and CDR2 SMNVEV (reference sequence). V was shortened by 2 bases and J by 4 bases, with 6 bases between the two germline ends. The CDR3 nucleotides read TGTGCCAGCAGTTTACGTCCCGGAAACACCATATATTTT. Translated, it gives CASSLRPGNTIYF.

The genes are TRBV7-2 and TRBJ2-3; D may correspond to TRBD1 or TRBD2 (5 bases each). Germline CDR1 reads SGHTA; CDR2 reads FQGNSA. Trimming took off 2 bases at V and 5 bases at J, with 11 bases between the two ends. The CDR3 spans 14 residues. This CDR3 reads CASSLSGQGDTQYF. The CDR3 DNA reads TGTGCCAGCAGCTTAAGCGGTCAGGGAGATACGCAGTATTTT.

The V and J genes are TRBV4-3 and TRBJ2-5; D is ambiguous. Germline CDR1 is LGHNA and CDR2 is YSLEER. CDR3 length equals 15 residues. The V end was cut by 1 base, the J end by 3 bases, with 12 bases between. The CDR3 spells CASSQVGLDKETQYF. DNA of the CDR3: TGCGCCAGCAGCCAAGTGGGGTTGGATAAAGAGACCCAGTACTTC.

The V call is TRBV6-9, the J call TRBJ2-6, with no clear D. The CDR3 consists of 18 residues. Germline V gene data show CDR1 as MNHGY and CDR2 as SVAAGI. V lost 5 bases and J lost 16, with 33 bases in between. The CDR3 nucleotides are TGTGCCAGCAGTCGTCATCGGCCTTACGACAAGTCGGGCCAACGTCTGACTTTC. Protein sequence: CASSRHRPYDKSGQRLTF.

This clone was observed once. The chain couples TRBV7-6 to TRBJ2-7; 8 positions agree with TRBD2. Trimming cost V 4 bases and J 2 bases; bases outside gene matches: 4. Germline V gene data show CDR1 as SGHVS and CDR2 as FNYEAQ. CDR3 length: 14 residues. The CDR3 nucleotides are TGTGCCAGCAGCTCTCTAGCGGGCCCCTACGAGCAGTACTTC. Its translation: CASSSLAGPYEQYF.

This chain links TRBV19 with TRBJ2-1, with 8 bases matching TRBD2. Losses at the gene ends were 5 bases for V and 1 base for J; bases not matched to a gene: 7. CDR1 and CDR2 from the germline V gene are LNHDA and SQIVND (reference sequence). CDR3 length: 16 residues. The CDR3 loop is CASSLELADSYNEQFF. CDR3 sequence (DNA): TGTGCCAGTAGTTTGGAACTAGCGGATTCCTACAATGAGCAGTTCTTC.

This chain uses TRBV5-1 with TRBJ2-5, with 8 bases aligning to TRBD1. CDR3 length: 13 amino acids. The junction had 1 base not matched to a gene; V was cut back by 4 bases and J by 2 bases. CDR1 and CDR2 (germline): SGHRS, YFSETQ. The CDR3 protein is CASSGQGQETQYF. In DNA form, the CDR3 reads TGCGCCAGCAGCGGACAGGGTCAAGAGACCCAGTACTTC.